The 15 T cell receptor beta chains below all came from one sample that was sequenced in a study of T-cell memory formation after mild COVID-19. MiXCR was run by TCRdb on the 5' RACE reads, yielding one entry per CDR3 protein. The profile shows roughly 300,000 distinct CDR3 sequences, 8% to 10% of them singletons. Sequencing was done on a sample of PBMCs or a T cell subset sorted from them (not recorded which). The receptors come from a man aged 18 to 35 who had mild COVID-19 (a few samples of this study predate the infection). Cell type and time point are not known.

This sequence joins TRBV6-5 and TRBJ2-7, with 10 bases identical to TRBD2. The trim removed 0 bases at V and 3 bases at J, leaving 5 bases unmatched. The CDR3 contains 16 residues. The V gene's germline CDR1 is MNHEY and CDR2 SVGAGI. CDR3: CASSYSYSSGGYEQYF. In DNA, the CDR3 is TGTGCCAGCAGTTACTCATACTCTAGCGGGGGCTACGAGCAGTACTTC.

This clonotype has a count of ten or more. The chain uses TRBV4-3 and TRBJ2-5; the match to TRBD2 covers 10 bases. The CDR3 is 17 amino acids. Looked up from germline, CDR1 is LGHNA and CDR2 is YSLEER. The V and J ends lost 0 bases and 4 bases, in that order; junction bases with no gene match: 8. The CDR3 loop is CASSQDWSGGATETQYF. In DNA form, the CDR3 reads TGCGCCAGCAGCCAAGATTGGAGCGGGGGGGCCACAGAGACCCAGTACTTC.

The chain carries TRBV7-2 and TRBJ1-6; D is uncertain. The germline CDR1 and CDR2 sequences are SGHTA and FQGNSA. Trimming cost V 3 bases and J 9 bases, with 18 bases left between them. The CDR3 has 16 residues. The CDR3 DNA follows: TGTGCCAGCAGCTTGGACTTTGGAGACGGAACTTCACCCCTCCACTTT. This gives the protein CASSLDFGDGTSPLHF.

This clonotype was observed a handful of times. The genes are TRBV12-3 or TRBV12-4 and TRBJ2-5; D is ambiguous. There are 13 residues in the CDR3. V shed 3 bases and J shed 3 bases, with 8 bases lying between them. CDR3 bases: TGTGCCAGCAGTTTGTCAGAGAAAGAGACCCAGTACTTC. This codes for CASSLSEKETQYF.

The chain has TRBV18 and TRBJ1-2; TRBD1 matches 8 bases. Germline-derived CDR1 and CDR2 are KGHSH and LQKENI. With 2 bases clipped from V and 4 bases from J, the junction kept 3 bases outside the gene matches. The CDR3 loop spans 14 amino acids. The CDR3 reads CASSPSTGGYGYTF. CDR3 coding DNA: TGTGCCAGCTCACCAAGCACAGGGGGCTATGGCTACACCTTC.

V usage is TRBV5-6 and J usage is TRBJ1-2; D is ambiguous. Germline V gene sequence: CDR1 SGHDT, CDR2 YYEEEE. The ends were cut back, 1 base at V and 2 bases at J, with 6 bases in the middle. The CDR3 is made up of 13 amino acids. The CDR3 region has the DNA TGTGCCAGCAGCTTGTATGACAACTATGGCTACACCTTC. Amino acid sequence: CASSLYDNYGYTF.

This chain links TRBV4-3 with TRBJ2-3; tentatively, D is TRBD1 (6 bases). Germline V gives CDR1 LGHNA, CDR2 YSLEER. Trimming stripped 0 bases from V and 6 bases from J, with 19 bases between. This CDR3 region has 17 residues. CDR3 region: CASSQDLLQGMTDTQYF. DNA for the CDR3: TGCGCCAGCAGCCAAGATCTACTGCAGGGGATGACGGATACGCAGTATTTT.

This clonotype was observed a handful of times. The CDR3 reads CASSQDKWTTYNEQFF. CDR3 DNA: TGTGCCAGCAGCCAAGATAAATGGACCACCTACAATGAGCAGTTCTTC. This chain links TRBV14 with TRBJ2-1; no clear D gene. Germline V gene lookup returns CDR1 SGHDN and CDR2 FVKESK. The CDR3 has 16 residues. Trimming took 0 bases from V and 2 from J, leaving 11 bases between them.

This chain joins TRBV6-2 or TRBV6-3 and TRBJ2-4, with D unclear. The CDR3 has 14 amino acids. Per the germline V gene, CDR1 is MNHEY and CDR2 is SVGEGT. The germline V and J ends were trimmed by 5 bases and 0 bases, with 8 bases remaining between them. The CDR3 coding sequence is TGTGCCAGCAGTCAGACACTAGCCAAAAACATTCAGTACTTC. This encodes CASSQTLAKNIQYF.

The chain combines TRBV12-3 or TRBV12-4 with TRBJ2-4; 8 nucleotides line up with TRBD1. This CDR3 has 18 residues. J was trimmed by 0 bases and V by 2 bases; bases with no gene match: 9. CDR3 in DNA: TGTGCCAGCAGTTTACCGACAGGGGCGGATATAGCCAAAAACATTCAGTACTTC. This translates into CASSLPTGADIAKNIQYF.

The rearrangement uses TRBV7-9 and TRBJ2-5; 15 nucleotides line up with TRBD2. Trimming at V came to 5 bases and at J to 5 bases, leaving 15 bases not matched to a gene. From germline, CDR1 is SEHNR and CDR2 FQNEAQ (reference sequence). The CDR3 covers 19 residues. CDR3 sequence reads: CASSQGLAGGNLLQETQYF. CDR3 sequence (DNA): TGTGCCAGCAGCCAGGGACTAGCGGGGGGTAACCTCCTGCAGGAGACCCAGTACTTC. Combining the CDR3 with reference TRBV7-9 and TRBJ2-5 gives the whole variable domain DTGVSQNPRHKITKRGQNVTFRCDPISEHNRLYWYRQTLGQGPEFLTYFQNEAQLEKSRLLSDRFSAERPKGSFSTLEIQRTEQGDSAMYLCASSQGLAGGNLLQETQYFGPGTRLLVL.

In this sample, this clonotype turned up many times. The CDR3, as DNA: TGTGCCAGCAGATATGAGGGGTACACTGAAGCTTTCTTT. It translates to CASRYEGYTEAFF. The genes are TRBV7-9 and TRBJ1-1, with TRBD1 as a possible D gene (5 bases). This CDR3 is built from 13 residues. Germline V gives CDR1 SEHNR, CDR2 FQNEAQ (reference sequence). Trimming cost V 6 bases and J 3 bases, with 11 bases left between them. Using reference TRBV7-9 and TRBJ1-1 for the parts outside the CDR3, the full variable domain is DTGVSQNPRHKITKRGQNVTFRCDPISEHNRLYWYRQTLGQGPEFLTYFQNEAQLEKSRLLSDRFSAERPKGSFSTLEIQRTEQGDSAMYLCASRYEGYTEAFFGQGTRLTVV.

This clonotype was detected only a few times. This chain connects TRBV29-1 to TRBJ2-5; D not certain. The CDR3 runs 11 residues. The V gene lost 4 bases and the J gene lost 4 bases, with 7 bases spanning the gap. Germline V lookup: CDR1 SQVTM, CDR2 ANQGSEA. The CDR3 nucleotides read TGCAGCGTTGTTTTTGGAGAGACCCAGTACTTC. Residues: CSVVFGETQYF.

J is TRBJ2-3 and V is TRBV28; either TRBD1 or TRBD2 may fit D (5 bases each). V shed 5 bases and J shed 4 bases, with 16 bases lying between them. The V gene's germline CDR1 is MDHEN and CDR2 SYDVKM. This CDR3 has 15 residues. CDR3 coding DNA: TGTGCCAGCAGTAGCCGGGACCCATACCCAGATACGCAGTATTTT. Encoded protein: CASSSRDPYPDTQYF. Drawing the rest from reference TRBV28 and TRBJ2-3, the complete variable domain is DVKVTQSSRYLVKRTGEKVFLECVQDMDHENMFWYRQDPGLGLRLIYFSYDVKMKEKGDIPEGYSVSREKKERFSLILESASTNQTSMYLCASSSRDPYPDTQYFGPGTRLTVL.

This clonotype came up a few times. The V gene is TRBV6-5, the J gene TRBJ1-4; TRBD1 matches 9 bases. CDR3 length equals 16 residues. Unmatched junction bases numbered 6, after V lost 6 bases and J lost 1 base. The germline gives CDR1 MNHEY, CDR2 SVGAGI. The CDR3 DNA reads TGTGCCAGCAGGCCGGGACAGGGAGTAACTAATGAAAAACTGTTTTTT. This codes for CASRPGQGVTNEKLFF.